This T cell receptor (beta chain) was profiled in a study of cytomegalovirus exposure and HLA in healthy donors. General study findings and limits: An assumption of roughly uniform sequencing depth across donors underlay the presence/absence analyses. Later work associated fewer than 20,000 TCR beta sequences with HLA alleles at 0.05 false discovery rate. Follow-up analysis later connected one missense variant in DCLRE1C with trimming of TCR beta V- and J-genes.

Primers: 60 Vbeta forward and 13 Jbeta reverse. Profiled with immunoSEQ multiplex PCR; TCRdb holds only in-frame clones, not every one. The sample records more than 130,000 clones, 70% to 85% being singletons. Germline CDR1 reads MDHEN; CDR2 reads SYDVKM. The CDR3 has 11 residues. Trimming took 4 bases from V and 8 from J, leaving 8 bases between them. A word on this clone: As yet, its antigen is unknown.

Material: PBMCs. This sequence was found in a man in his forties or fifties in good health and CMV-seropositive. The chain joins TRBV28 to TRBJ1-1; D is uncertain. CDR3 nucleotides: TGTGCCAGCAGTTCCCGACTCGAAGCTTTCTTT. This gives the protein CASSSRLEAFF.